This T cell receptor (beta chain) was recorded in a study of shared clonotypes between healthy human individuals. Overall study: A donor's plate count was three for CD4 naive and three for CD4 memory; CD8 naive had two and CD8 memory one.

In this sample, this clone turned up many times. Using immunoSEQ multiplex PCR, the repertoire was profiled, and TCRdb retains in-frame clones only, with some absent. The table has 900,000 to 1,200,000 clones, 78% seen once. V dropped 2 bases and J dropped 8 bases, with 12 bases sitting between them. The CDR3 extends over 13 amino acids. The germline V gene has CDR1 SGHTA and CDR2 FQGTGA. V is TRBV7-3 and J is TRBJ1-2, with unresolved D. This clonotype was sampled from a man in his late teens or twenties in good health. Some clones in this sample may be carry-over from other donors' samples. The sequenced sample was memory CD4+ T cells from PBMCs. The subset: CD45RA-negative fraction. In DNA, the CDR3 is TGTGCCAGCAGCTTAGATTCCGGGCAGGGCTACACCTTC. This translates into CASSLDSGQGYTF.